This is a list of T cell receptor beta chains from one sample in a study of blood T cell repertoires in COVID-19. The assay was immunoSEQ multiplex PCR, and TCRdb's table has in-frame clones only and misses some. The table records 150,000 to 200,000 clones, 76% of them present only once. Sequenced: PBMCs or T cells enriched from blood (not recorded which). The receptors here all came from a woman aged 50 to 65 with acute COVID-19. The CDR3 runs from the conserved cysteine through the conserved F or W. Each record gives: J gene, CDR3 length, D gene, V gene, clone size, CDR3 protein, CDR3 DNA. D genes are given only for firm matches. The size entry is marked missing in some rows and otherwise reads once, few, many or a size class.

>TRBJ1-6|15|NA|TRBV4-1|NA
CASSQGGAYNSPLHF
TGCGCCAGCAGCCAAGGGGGCGCGTATAATTCACCCCTCCACTTT
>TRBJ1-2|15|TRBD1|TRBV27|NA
CASSTIQGHGYGYTF
TGTGCCAGCAGTACCATACAGGGGCACGGCTATGGCTACACCTTC
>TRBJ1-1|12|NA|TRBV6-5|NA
CVASDTTSEAFF
TGTGTCGCTTCAGACACAACCTCTGAAGCTTTCTTT
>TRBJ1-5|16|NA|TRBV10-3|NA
CAISEVWQGGNQPQHF
TGTGCCATCAGTGAAGTCTGGCAGGGTGGTAATCAGCCCCAGCATTTT
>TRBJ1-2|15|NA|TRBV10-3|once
CAISETGISNYGYTF
TGTGCCATCAGTGAAACAGGTATTTCGAACTATGGCTACACCTTC
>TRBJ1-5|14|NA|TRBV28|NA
CASSSGGGHQPQHF
TGTGCCAGCAGTTCAGGAGGTGGTCATCAGCCCCAGCATTTT
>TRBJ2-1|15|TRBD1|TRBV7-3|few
CASSGGTGMYNEQFF
TGTGCCAGCAGCGGTGGGACAGGGATGTACAATGAGCAGTTCTTC
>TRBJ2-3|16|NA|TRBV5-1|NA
CASSLGGRTSTDTQYF
TGCGCCAGCAGCTTGGGTGGTAGGACTAGCACAGATACGCAGTATTTT
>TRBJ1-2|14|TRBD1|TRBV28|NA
CASTAGTGLYGYTF
TGTGCCAGCACTGCTGGGACAGGGCTCTATGGCTACACCTTC
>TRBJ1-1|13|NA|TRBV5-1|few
CASSIGQNTEAFF
TGCGCCAGCAGCATCGGACAGAACACTGAAGCTTTCTTT
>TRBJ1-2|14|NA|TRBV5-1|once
CASRAFLTDYGYTF
TGCGCCAGCAGAGCGTTTCTGACTGACTATGGCTACACCTTC
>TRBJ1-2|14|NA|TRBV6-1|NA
CASSEAVRAAGYTF
TGTGCCAGCAGTGAAGCGGTCAGGGCAGCTGGCTACACCTTC
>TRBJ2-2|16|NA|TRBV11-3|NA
CASSLDDRRAPGELFF
TGTGCCAGCAGCTTAGATGACAGGCGCGCTCCCGGGGAGCTGTTTTTT
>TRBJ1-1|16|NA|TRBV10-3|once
CAIRGWGGRWGTEAFF
TGTGCCATCCGGGGGTGGGGGGGGCGGTGGGGCACTGAAGCTTTCTTT
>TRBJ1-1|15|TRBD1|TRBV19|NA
CASSITTGSNTEAFF
TGTGCCAGTAGTATCACGACAGGGTCGAACACTGAAGCTTTCTTT
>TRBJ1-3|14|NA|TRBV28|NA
CASTTPGAGNTIYF
TGTGCCAGCACTACCCCCGGGGCTGGAAACACCATATATTTT
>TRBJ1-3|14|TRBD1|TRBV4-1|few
CASSQRQGRNTIYF
TGCGCCAGCAGCCAACGACAGGGGAGAAACACCATATATTTT
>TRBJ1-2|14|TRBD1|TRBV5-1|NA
CASSPEGQGYGYTF
TGCGCCAGCAGCCCCGAGGGACAGGGCTATGGCTACACCTTC
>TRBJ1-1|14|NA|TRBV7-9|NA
CASSPGNDFTEAFF
TGTGCCAGCAGCCCCGGTAATGACTTCACTGAAGCTTTCTTT
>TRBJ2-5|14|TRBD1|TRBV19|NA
CASSGLTGKETQYF
TGTGCCAGTAGTGGATTGACAGGGAAAGAGACCCAGTACTTC
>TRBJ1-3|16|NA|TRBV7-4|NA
CASSETLERGGNTIYF
TGTGCCAGCAGCGAGACCCTAGAGAGGGGGGGAAACACCATATATTTT
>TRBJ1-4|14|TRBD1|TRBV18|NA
CASSSGTVREKLFF
TGTGCCAGCTCATCCGGGACAGTCCGGGAAAAACTGTTTTTT
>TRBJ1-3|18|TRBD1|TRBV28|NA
CASSYPFLDRGLVNTIYF
TGTGCCAGCAGTTACCCCTTCCTGGACAGGGGGCTTGTAAACACCATATATTTT
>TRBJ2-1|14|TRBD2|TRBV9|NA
CASSVVAGRNEQFF
TGTGCCAGCAGCGTAGTAGCGGGGAGAAATGAGCAGTTCTTC
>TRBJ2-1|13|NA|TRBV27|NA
CASQGLRYNEQFF
TGTGCCAGCCAGGGATTAAGATACAATGAGCAGTTCTTC
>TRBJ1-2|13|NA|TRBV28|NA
CASSSQQGYGYTF
TGTGCCAGCAGTTCTCAACAGGGTTATGGCTACACCTTC
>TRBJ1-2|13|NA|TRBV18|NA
CASSPGENYGYTF
TGTGCCAGCTCACCTGGAGAAAACTATGGCTACACCTTC
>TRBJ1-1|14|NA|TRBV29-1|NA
CSVDPHGGRTEAFF
TGCAGCGTCGACCCACACGGGGGGAGAACTGAAGCTTTCTTT
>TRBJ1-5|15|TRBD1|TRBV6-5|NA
CAAAAGQHSNQPQHF
TGTGCCGCGGCCGCGGGACAGCATAGCAATCAGCCCCAGCATTTT
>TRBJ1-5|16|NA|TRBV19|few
CASSTRSRTVNQPQHF
TGTGCCAGTAGTACCCGGAGTCGGACAGTCAATCAGCCCCAGCATTTT
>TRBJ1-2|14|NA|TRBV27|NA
CASKSPGPNYGYTF
TGTGCCAGCAAATCGCCAGGGCCTAACTATGGCTACACCTTC
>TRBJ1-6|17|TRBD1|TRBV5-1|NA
CASSLDGKGAGNSPLHF
TGCGCCAGCAGCTTGGATGGGAAGGGGGCTGGGAATTCACCCCTCCACTTT
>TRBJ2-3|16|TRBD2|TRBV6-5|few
CASSYSTSGGRDTQYF
TGTGCCAGCAGTTACTCGACTAGCGGGGGACGAGATACGCAGTATTTT
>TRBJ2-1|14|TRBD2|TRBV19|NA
CASSGTSGGAGQFF
TGTGCCAGTAGTGGCACTAGCGGGGGGGCTGGGCAGTTCTTC
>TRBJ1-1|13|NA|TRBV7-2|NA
CASSSQGRKEAFF
TGTGCCAGCAGCTCACAGGGTCGTAAGGAAGCTTTCTTT
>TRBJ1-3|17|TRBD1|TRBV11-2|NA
CASTPEGQGQARNTIYF
TGTGCCAGCACTCCAGAGGGACAGGGACAAGCTAGAAACACCATATATTTT
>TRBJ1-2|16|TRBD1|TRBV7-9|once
CASSPGQGISNYGYTF
TGTGCCAGCAGCCCGGGACAGGGGATATCTAACTATGGCTACACCTTC
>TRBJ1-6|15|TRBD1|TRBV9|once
CASSPSDRGRSPLHF
TGTGCCAGCAGCCCGTCGGACAGGGGGCGATCACCCCTCCACTTT
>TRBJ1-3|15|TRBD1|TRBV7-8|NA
CASSVSGGERTTIYF
TGTGCCAGCAGCGTGTCAGGGGGCGAAAGGACAACCATATATTTT
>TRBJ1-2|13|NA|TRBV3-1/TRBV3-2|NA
CASSQERGNGYTF
TGTGCCAGCAGCCAAGAGAGAGGTAACGGCTACACCTTC
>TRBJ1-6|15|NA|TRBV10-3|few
CAISESGRGYSPLHF
TGTGCCATCAGTGAGTCCGGCAGGGGCTATTCACCCCTCCACTTT
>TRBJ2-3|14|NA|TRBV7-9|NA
CASSRQYSTDTQYF
TGTGCCAGCAGCCGACAGTATAGCACAGATACGCAGTATTTT
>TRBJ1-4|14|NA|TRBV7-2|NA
CASSAALEGEKLFF
TGTGCCAGCAGCGCGGCCCTGGAGGGGGAAAAACTGTTTTTT
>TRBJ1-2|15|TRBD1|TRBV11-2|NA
CASSLDRGAHYGYTF
TGTGCCAGCAGCTTGGACAGGGGGGCTCACTATGGCTACACCTTC
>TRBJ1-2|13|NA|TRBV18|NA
CASSPDRNYGYTF
TGTGCCAGCTCACCCGACAGGAACTATGGCTACACCTTC
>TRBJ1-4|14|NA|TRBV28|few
CASRQGSQWEKLFF
TGTGCCAGCAGGCAGGGATCTCAATGGGAAAAACTGTTTTTT
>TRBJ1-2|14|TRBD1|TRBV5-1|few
CASSILGGVYGYTF
TGCGCCAGCAGCATCTTAGGGGGCGTCTATGGCTACACCTTC
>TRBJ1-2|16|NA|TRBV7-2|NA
CASSPRDQGFSYGYTF
TGTGCCAGCAGCCCACGCGATCAGGGGTTCTCCTATGGCTACACCTTC
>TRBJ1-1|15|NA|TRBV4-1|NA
CASSQVRQLNTEAFF
TGCGCCAGCAGCCAAGTGAGGCAGCTGAACACTGAAGCTTTCTTT
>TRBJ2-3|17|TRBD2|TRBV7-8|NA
CASSLDERGPGTDTQYF
TGTGCCAGCAGCTTAGATGAGCGGGGGCCCGGCACAGATACGCAGTATTTT
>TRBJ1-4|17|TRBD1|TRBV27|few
CASSGPTGGLDHEKLFF
TGTGCCAGCAGTGGACCGACAGGGGGCCTCGATCATGAAAAACTGTTTTTT
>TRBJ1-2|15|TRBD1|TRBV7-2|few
CASTSPQGTGAGYTF
TGTGCCAGCACGAGCCCCCAGGGAACAGGGGCTGGCTACACCTTC
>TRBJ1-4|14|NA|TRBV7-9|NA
CASSPRSANEKLFF
TGTGCCAGCAGTCCGCGGTCGGCTAATGAAAAACTGTTTTTT